This TCR beta chain appears in the sequencing data of a study of early T cells in non-severe SARS-CoV-2 infection. This CDR3 region has 14 residues. In germline, CDR1 is DFQATT, CDR2 SNEGSKA (reference sequence). The J segment lost 6 bases and the V segment lost 6 bases, leaving 7 bases of the junction unmatched. Each CDR3 protein gets one entry after TCRdb re-called the 5' RACE reads with MiXCR. The table lists tens of thousands of distinct CDR3 sequences, roughly a tenth of them singletons, with over 5% in the top ten. This clonotype was seen many times. The chain has TRBV20-1 and TRBJ2-7, with 14 bases fitting TRBD2. This TCR derives from an adult who was a healthcare worker with PCR-confirmed SARS-CoV-2 infection or an uninfected control (not recorded which). Sequenced: whole blood. The CDR3 loop reads CSAQTGLAGGEQYF. Here the CDR3 DNA reads TGCAGTGCCCAAACCGGACTAGCGGGAGGCGAGCAGTACTTC.